Listed below are T cell receptor beta chains from one sample, sequenced in a study of cytomegalovirus exposure and HLA in healthy donors. The repertoire was sequenced with immunoSEQ multiplex PCR; TCRdb's copy has only in-frame clones and lacks some. The table for this sample gives some 55,000 clones. Sequencing input: PBMCs. The source is a man aged 18 to 30 in good health and CMV-seropositive. The CDR3 runs from the conserved cysteine through the conserved F or W. Fields, in order: CDR3 length, D gene, J gene, V gene, CDR3 protein, CDR3 DNA. The D gene is left open where the match is weak.

16	TRBD1	TRBJ2-2	TRBV6-1	CASSGAGTGDTGELFF	TGTGCCAGCAGTGGCGCCGGGACAGGGGACACCGGGGAGCTGTTTTTT
17	.	TRBJ1-3	TRBV2	CASSDQRRPSSGNTIYF	TGTGCCAGCAGTGATCAGCGACGCCCAAGCTCTGGAAACACCATATATTTT
14	TRBD2	TRBJ2-1	TRBV9	CASSVRLALAEQFF	TGTGCCAGCAGCGTACGACTAGCGTTGGCTGAGCAGTTCTTC
13	TRBD2	TRBJ2-7	TRBV27	CASRLAGVYEQYF	TGTGCCAGCCGATTAGCGGGAGTCTACGAGCAGTACTTC
13	.	TRBJ1-4	TRBV19	CASSWMRGEKLFF	TGTGCCAGTAGCTGGATGCGGGGTGAAAAACTGTTTTTT
15	.	TRBJ2-7	TRBV21-1	CASSRSSGSSYEQYF	TGTGCCAGCAGTAGGTCTAGCGGTAGCTCCTACGAGCAGTACTTC
10	TRBD2	TRBJ2-1	TRBV19	CASGEGPQFF	TGTGCCAGTGGGGAGGGCCCCCAGTTCTTC
17	.	TRBJ2-2	TRBV4-1	CASSRGGPPGRNGELFF	TGCGCCAGCAGCCGAGGAGGGCCCCCCGGGCGGAACGGGGAGCTGTTTTTT
15	.	TRBJ1-2	TRBV19	CASSIQERGNYGYTF	TGTGCCAGTAGTATTCAGGAGAGGGGGAACTATGGCTACACCTTC
15	.	TRBJ1-3	TRBV7-9	CASSLASGSGNTIYF	TGTGCCAGCAGCTTAGCTAGTGGCTCTGGAAACACCATATATTTT
14	.	TRBJ1-2	TRBV6-1	CASSGQTSFYGYTF	TGTGCCAGCAGTGGACAGACTTCTTTCTATGGCTACACCTTC
13	.	TRBJ1-1	TRBV10-2	CASRTGHPTEAFF	TGCGCCAGCAGGACCGGACACCCCACTGAAGCTTTCTTT
13	TRBD2	TRBJ2-7	TRBV30	CAWRGAGVYEQYF	TGTGCCTGGCGGGGAGCGGGAGTCTACGAGCAGTACTTC
13	TRBD2	TRBJ2-3	TRBV9	CASSPGERGGQYF	TGTGCCAGCAGCCCCGGGGAGCGGGGAGGTCAGTATTTT
14	.	TRBJ1-2	TRBV19	CASSIRGRTYGYTF	TGTGCCAGTAGTATTAGGGGTAGAACGTATGGCTACACCTTC
15	.	TRBJ2-2	TRBV14	CASSQANLVTGELFF	TGTGCTAGCAGCCAAGCGAACTTAGTAACCGGGGAGCTGTTTTTT
14	.	TRBJ2-2	TRBV11-3	CASSSNRVTGELFF	TGTGCCAGCAGCTCAAACAGGGTCACCGGGGAGCTGTTTTTT
13	.	TRBJ2-5	TRBV7-9	CASSLAGRETQYF	TGTGCCAGCAGCTTAGCAGGGAGGGAGACCCAGTACTTC
15	.	TRBJ2-5	TRBV9	CASSVGVGAVETQYF	TGTGCCAGCAGCGTAGGGGTGGGAGCGGTGGAGACCCAGTACTTC
16	TRBD1	TRBJ1-2	TRBV2	CASTRGFDRGRSGYTF	TGTGCCAGCACCAGAGGTTTTGACAGGGGGCGGTCTGGCTACACCTTC
16	.	TRBJ1-5	TRBV30	CAWSVIAGVSNQPQHF	TGTGCCTGGAGTGTAATTGCAGGGGTGAGCAATCAGCCCCAGCATTTT
16	TRBD2	TRBJ2-3	TRBV5-4	CASSLAGTSGRATQYF	TGTGCCAGCAGCTTGGCAGGGACTAGCGGGAGGGCTACGCAGTATTTT
14	TRBD2	TRBJ2-7	TRBV19	CASKSSGISSEQYF	TGTGCCAGTAAGAGTAGCGGGATTTCCAGCGAGCAGTACTTC
13	TRBD1	TRBJ2-7	TRBV27	CASSGQGSYEQYF	TGTGCCAGCAGCGGACAGGGGTCCTACGAGCAGTACTTC
15	.	TRBJ1-4	TRBV30	CAWSVKAGGGEKLFF	TGTGCCTGGAGTGTAAAAGCGGGGGGCGGTGAAAAACTGTTTTTT
14	.	TRBJ2-3	TRBV6-5	CASKDGSWTDTQYF	TGTGCCAGCAAGGACGGGAGCTGGACAGATACGCAGTATTTT
14	.	TRBJ1-1	TRBV27	CASTRGWGVGQAFF	TGTGCCAGCACCCGAGGGTGGGGGGTGGGCCAAGCTTTCTTT
15	.	TRBJ1-1	TRBV18	CASSLIGGEDTEAFF	TGTGCCAGCTCACTTATAGGAGGGGAGGACACTGAAGCTTTCTTT
15	.	TRBJ2-7	TRBV5-1	CASSSGTAISYEQYF	TGCGCCAGCAGCTCCGGGACTGCGATCTCCTACGAGCAGTACTTC
15	.	TRBJ1-1	TRBV27	CASSLYQGTNTEAFF	TGTGCCAGCAGTTTGTATCAGGGAACGAACACTGAAGCTTTCTTT
16	TRBD2	TRBJ2-3	TRBV7-9	CASSLTSGRATDTQYF	TGTGCCAGCAGCTTAACTAGCGGGAGGGCCACAGATACGCAGTATTTT
16	.	TRBJ2-6	TRBV2	CASSVSLNSGANVLTF	TGTGCCAGCAGTGTATCTCTAAACTCTGGGGCCAACGTCCTGACTTTC
14	TRBD2	TRBJ2-1	TRBV27	CASRAGLAYNEQFF	TGTGCCAGCAGGGCGGGACTAGCCTACAATGAGCAGTTCTTC
14	TRBD1	TRBJ2-3	TRBV5-6	CASSWDRGPDTQYF	TGTGCCAGCAGCTGGGACAGGGGCCCAGATACGCAGTATTTT
13	TRBD1	TRBJ1-1	TRBV29-1	CSGKGQWNTEAFF	TGCAGCGGTAAGGGACAGTGGAACACTGAAGCTTTCTTT
12	.	TRBJ2-7	TRBV7-6	CASSLYNHEQYF	TGTGCCAGCAGCTTATACAACCACGAGCAGTACTTC
13	.	TRBJ1-1	TRBV11-1	CASSLGAPSEAFF	TGTGCCAGCAGCTTAGGGGCACCCAGTGAAGCTTTCTTT